Listed here is a single TCR beta chain. Its antigen is still unknown. The data stem from a study of response to subunit inactivated influenza vaccine. General study results and limits: There was a suggestion from the authors that each seasonal influenza vaccination recruits few new T cells.

V lost 5 bases to trimming and J lost 14 bases; unmatched junction nucleotides: 9. The germline V gene has CDR1 SNHLY and CDR2 FYNNEI. The CDR3 consists of 14 residues. TCRdb redid the calling of the RT-PCR reads with MiXCR, one entry per CDR3 protein. Among about 780,000 distinct CDR3 sequences listed, 15% to 20% were seen once. The receptor was derived from a man in his fifties who received an inactivated influenza vaccine. The rearrangement links TRBV2 to TRBJ2-3; 14 nucleotides match TRBD2. The specimen was PBMCs from blood, collected roughly 5 days after vaccination. This CDR3 reads CASSIGTSGRMGYF. The CDR3 DNA reads as TGTGCCAGCAGTATCGGGACTAGCGGGAGAATGGGGTATTTT.